This passage covers 18 T cell receptor beta chains from one sample sequenced in a study of human T cells and chemical hapten exposure. Indicated time point: patch test 1, 2 weeks after DPC sensitization. Treatment specified: therapeutic diphenylcyclopropenone sensitization with weekly scalp DPC. Using its own MiXCR run on the RACE reads, TCRdb lists one record per CDR3 protein. This repertoire shows about 380,000 distinct CDR3 sequences, more than 4.5% found once; its top ten account for approximately 2.3%. The material sequenced was whole blood, taken in connection with sensitization to the hapten diphenylcyclopropenone (DPC). Receptors were obtained from a woman between 50 and 59 years old with alopecia areata. Some clones in this sample may be carry-over from other donors' samples.

This clonotype was seen a few times. The rearrangement links TRBV2 to TRBJ2-1, with 8 nucleotides matching TRBD2. Per the germline V gene, CDR1 is SNHLY and CDR2 is FYNNEI. With 3 bases clipped from V and 6 bases from J, the junction kept 10 bases outside the gene matches. CDR3 length: 16 residues. The CDR3 DNA sequence: TGTGCCAGCAGTGAGGCCCTACGGACTAGCTCCAATGAGCAGTTCTTC. This sequence encodes CASSEALRTSSNEQFF.

This clonotype has at least ten counts. V usage is TRBV12-3 or TRBV12-4 and J usage is TRBJ1-1; 7 positions agree with TRBD1. This CDR3 comprises 13 residues. J gave up 4 bases and V 5 bases, and 4 bases lay outside the gene matches. CDR3 sequence reads: CASSPGGSTEAFF. The CDR3 DNA reads TGTGCCAGCAGTCCAGGGGGTAGCACTGAAGCTTTCTTT.

This clonotype was detected many times. V is TRBV15 and J is TRBJ1-1; no clear D gene. The CDR3 has 13 residues. The germline V gene encodes CDR1 LNHNV and CDR2 YYDKDF (reference sequence). Between the trimmed V and J ends, which lost 0 bases and 8 bases, there was a span of 10 bases. CDR3 DNA sequence: TGTGCCACCAGCAGAGATGGAGGAGCAGAAGCTTTCTTT. Its translation: CATSRDGGAEAFF.

This clonotype was recorded a few times. The chain recombines TRBV20-1 with TRBJ1-1; no clear D gene. The CDR3 loop spans 13 amino acids. Trimming took 1 base from V and 0 from J, leaving 6 bases between them. Per germline, CDR1 DFQATT and CDR2 SNEGSKA (reference sequence). The CDR3 nucleotides are TGCAGTGCTAGAGGCAATGTGAACACTGAAGCTTTCTTT. The encoded protein is CSARGNVNTEAFF.

The chain links TRBV3-1 to TRBJ2-7; no clear D. CDR3 length equals 15 residues. The V end lost 0 bases, the J end lost 2 bases, and 11 bases lay between the germline ends. The germline V gene encodes CDR1 LGHDT and CDR2 YNNKEL (reference sequence). The CDR3 nucleotides are TGTGCCAGCAGCCAAGACGTCAGCTTGCCCTACGAGCAGTACTTC. This codes for CASSQDVSLPYEQYF.

This clonotype was seen ten or more times. The V gene is TRBV5-1, the J gene TRBJ1-2, with D hard to call. The CDR3 has 15 residues. In germline, CDR1 is SGHRS, CDR2 YFSETQ. Trimming stripped 1 base from V and 6 bases from J, with 16 bases between. The CDR3 DNA reads TGCGCCAGCAGCTTGTTCCAAGCCCCAAATGATGGCTACACCTTC. It is translated as CASSLFQAPNDGYTF.

This clonotype was counted many times. The J gene is TRBJ2-7, the V gene TRBV10-3; D perhaps matches TRBD2 (7 bases). CDR3 length: 14 residues. Germline V lookup: CDR1 ENHRY, CDR2 SYGVKD. V shed 11 bases and J shed 1 base, with 18 bases lying between them. The CDR3 DNA reads as TGTGCCGCGGGGGCCGGGGGACAATCCTACGAGCAGTACTTC. The encoded protein is CAAGAGGQSYEQYF.

This clonotype appeared many times. The rearrangement joins TRBV20-1 to TRBJ2-3, with 8 bases identical to TRBD2. Germline assignment: CDR1 DFQATT and CDR2 SNEGSKA (reference sequence). CDR3 length equals 15 residues. Trimming at V came to 3 bases and at J to 0 bases, leaving 5 bases not matched to a gene. CDR3 protein: CSASELAASTDTQYF. The CDR3 region has the DNA TGCAGTGCTAGCGAACTAGCGGCCAGCACAGATACGCAGTATTTT.

This clonotype occurred many times. The chain has TRBV27 and TRBJ2-1, with 7 positions matching TRBD2. The germline V gene has CDR1 MNHEY and CDR2 SMNVEV (reference sequence). J lost 3 bases, V lost 5 bases, and 7 bases had no gene match. This CDR3 region has 15 residues. The CDR3 nucleotides are TGTGCCAGCAGTAGCGGGACGCACAGCTACAATGAGCAGTTCTTC. It is translated as CASSSGTHSYNEQFF.

This clonotype showed up just a few times. The chain recombines TRBV12-3 or TRBV12-4 with TRBJ2-1; TRBD2 matches at 13 bases. This CDR3 comprises 15 residues. With V trimmed by 5 bases and J by 9 bases, 7 bases remained unmatched. The CDR3 loop reads CASSIRTSGSGEQFF. The CDR3 DNA sequence: TGTGCCAGCAGTATCCGGACTAGCGGGAGTGGTGAGCAGTTCTTC.

This clonotype was detected a few times. The CDR3 region is CASSLDNLADTQYF. The DNA of the CDR3 is TGTGCCAGCAGCTTGGATAATTTAGCGGATACGCAGTATTTT. The chain is built from TRBV5-4 and TRBJ2-3; D may be TRBD2 (5 bases). V lost 0 bases and J lost 6, with 11 bases in between. The CDR3 has 14 amino acids. Germline lookup yields CDR1 SGHNT and CDR2 YYREEE (reference sequence). Complete variable domain (other parts from reference TRBV5-4 and TRBJ2-3): ETGVTQSPTHLIKTRGQQVTLRCSSQSGHNTVSWYQQALGQGPQFIFQYYREEENGRGNFPPRFSGLQFPNYSSELNVNALELDDSALYLCASSLDNLADTQYFGPGTRLTVL.

In DNA form, the CDR3 reads TGTGCCAGCATTTCGGAGACCACAGATACGCAGTATTTT. Its protein is CASISETTDTQYF. V usage is TRBV2 and J usage is TRBJ2-3, with no clear D. The CDR3 runs to 13 residues. The germline V gene encodes CDR1 SNHLY and CDR2 FYNNEI. Trimming removed 7 bases at V and 2 bases at J, with 10 bases between. Looking up the rest from reference TRBV2 and TRBJ2-3 gives the full variable domain: EPEVTQTPSHQVTQMGQEVILRCVPISNHLYFYWYRQILGQKVEFLVSFYNNEISEKSEIFDDQFSVERPDGSNFTLKIRSTKLEDSAMYFCASISETTDTQYFGPGTRLTVL.

The chain couples TRBV12-3 or TRBV12-4 to TRBJ1-2; 7 bases align to TRBD1. This CDR3 is built from 15 residues. Trimming cost V 5 bases and J 4 bases; bases outside gene matches: 10. CDR3 in amino acids: CASSPPPNRGYGYTF. The CDR3, as DNA: TGTGCCAGCAGTCCTCCCCCTAACAGGGGCTATGGCTACACCTTC.

This clonotype was found a few times. The rearrangement joins TRBV10-3 to TRBJ2-7, with 11 bases identical to TRBD2. This CDR3 has 13 amino acids. Germline values: CDR1 ENHRY, CDR2 SYGVKD. The V and J ends lost 3 bases and 6 bases, in that order; junction bases with no gene match: 1. The CDR3 coding sequence is TGTGCCATCAGTGATAGCGGGAGGGGCGAGCAGTACTTC. Amino acid sequence: CAISDSGRGEQYF.

Only a few counts were recorded for this clonotype. The J gene is TRBJ2-1, the V gene TRBV10-1; no definite D call. Germline V lookup: CDR1 WNHNN, CDR2 SYGVQD (reference sequence). V was clipped by 1 base and J by 6 bases, with 4 bases between them. This CDR3 contains 12 residues. CDR3 residues: CASSEFGNEQFF. CDR3 coding DNA: TGCGCCAGCAGTGAGTTTGGCAATGAGCAGTTCTTC.

This clonotype was counted ten times or more. The chain has TRBV20-1 and TRBJ2-7; 7 positions match TRBD2. In germline, CDR1 is DFQATT, CDR2 SNEGSKA (reference sequence). The CDR3 is 15 residues long. The trim removed 0 bases at V and 2 bases at J, leaving 7 bases unmatched. The CDR3 protein is CSARDGGRTPYEQYF. The CDR3 DNA follows: TGCAGTGCTAGAGATGGCGGGAGAACGCCCTACGAGCAGTACTTC.

The gene calls are TRBV20-1 and TRBJ1-3; D call uncertain. V was pared by 0 bases and J by 0 bases, with 9 bases between. CDR1 DFQATT and CDR2 SNEGSKA come from the germline V gene (reference sequence). The CDR3 has 15 residues. The CDR3 DNA follows: TGCAGTGCTAGAGAGGGGTTCGGCTCTGGAAACACCATATATTTT. Translation gives CSAREGFGSGNTIYF.

This clonotype showed up just a few times. The chain uses TRBV5-6 and TRBJ2-1, with D possibly TRBD2 on 6 matching bases. With 4 bases removed from V and 0 bases from J, the gap between germline ends came to 17 bases. Looked up from germline, CDR1 is SGHDT and CDR2 is YYEEEE. The CDR3 loop spans 17 amino acids. CDR3 amino acids: CASSLGSGTYSYNEQFF. Here the CDR3 DNA reads TGTGCCAGCAGCCTGGGATCCGGGACTTACTCCTACAATGAGCAGTTCTTC. The full variable domain, with the rest looked up from reference TRBV5-6 and TRBJ2-1, is DAGVTQSPTHLIKTRGQQVTLRCSPKSGHDTVSWYQQALGQGPQFIFQYYEEEERQRGNFPDRFSGHQFPNYSSELNVNALLLGDSALYLCASSLGSGTYSYNEQFFGPGTRLTVL.